Listed here are 19 T cell receptor beta chains from one sample, sequenced in a study of T cells after yellow fever vaccination. One entry per CDR3 protein, called by TCRdb with MiXCR from the 5' RACE reads. The profile shows 110,000 to 150,000 distinct CDR3 sequences, 6.6% of them singletons. The sequenced sample was CD4+ T cells sorted from PBMCs, obtained 10 days after the yellow fever booster vaccination. The receptors here all came from a young man who received the YFV17D yellow fever vaccine.

In this sample, this clonotype turned up many times. The genes are TRBV12-3 or TRBV12-4 and TRBJ2-5, with D possibly being TRBD1 (5 bases). V dropped 2 bases and J dropped 5 bases, with 12 bases sitting between them. The CDR3 has 14 amino acids. The CDR3 bases are TGTGCCAGCAGTTTATTTCAGGGTCAGGAGACCCAGTACTTC. Translation gives CASSLFQGQETQYF.

This clonotype was detected many times. This chain uses TRBV20-1 with TRBJ2-5; 8 nucleotides line up with TRBD1. The germline CDR1 and CDR2 sequences are DFQATT and SNEGSKA (reference sequence). The CDR3 length is 13 residues. The V gene end was trimmed by 3 bases and the J gene end by 2 bases; junction bases not matched to a gene: 2. CDR3 coding DNA: TGCAGTGCTAGGGACAGGGATCAAGAGACCCAGTACTTC. Amino acid sequence: CSARDRDQETQYF.

This clonotype was recorded many times. The V and J genes are TRBV7-2 and TRBJ2-2, with no clear D. V lost 1 base and J 5 bases, leaving 8 bases between the germline ends. This CDR3 contains 14 residues. Germline V gene lookup returns CDR1 SGHTA and CDR2 FQGNSA. The CDR3 coding sequence is TGTGCCAGCAGCTTAGACGCCGGAACCGGGGAGCTGTTTTTT. Translation gives CASSLDAGTGELFF.

This clonotype was detected many times. The chain couples TRBV6-2 or TRBV6-3 to TRBJ2-5; D is undetermined. Between the trimmed V and J ends, which lost 5 bases and 4 bases, there was a span of 8 bases. The CDR3 sequence is 12 residues long. In germline, CDR1 is MNHEY, CDR2 SVGEGT. CDR3 DNA sequence: TGTGCCAGCAGTCAGCCCGGAGAGACCCAGTACTTC. Translation gives CASSQPGETQYF.

This clonotype has ten or more counts. V usage is TRBV5-5 and J usage is TRBJ2-3; D ambiguous. Per the germline V gene, CDR1 is SGHKS and CDR2 is YYEKEE (reference sequence). This CDR3 comprises 14 residues. Trimming stripped 2 bases from V and 0 bases from J, with 7 bases between. CDR3 in amino acids: CASSLDRSTDTQYF. Here the CDR3 DNA reads TGTGCCAGCAGCTTAGACCGGAGCACAGATACGCAGTATTTT.

With regard to this clonotype: A much bigger clone sits one base away, suggesting this may be a read error. The chain recombines TRBV19 with TRBJ2-7; 7 positions agree with TRBD2. Trimming took 4 bases from V and 4 from J; bases not matched to a gene: 7. Germline CDR1 and CDR2: LNHDA and SQIVND (reference sequence). This CDR3 is 14 amino acids long. CDR3 sequence: CASSTAGRRYEQYF. CDR3 coding DNA: TGTGCCAGTAGTACAGCCGGGAGGAGGTACGAGCAGTACTTC. Based on the CDR3 plus reference TRBV19 and TRBJ2-7, the full variable domain is DGGITQSPKYLFRKEGQNVTLSCEQNLNHDAMYWYRQDPGQGLRLIYYSQIVNDFQKGDIAEGYSVSREKKESFPLTVTSAQKNPTAFYLCASSTAGRRYEQYFGPGTRLTVT.

Many counts were recorded for this clonotype. V and J are TRBV29-1 and TRBJ1-4; a weak D match, TRBD1 (5 bases). The V gene lost 0 bases and the J gene lost 8 bases, with 10 bases spanning the gap. Germline V gene data show CDR1 as SQVTM and CDR2 as ANQGSEA. The CDR3 has 13 residues. As DNA, the CDR3 is TGCAGCGTTGAAGACGGGGCCGACGAAAAACTGTTTTTT. This codes for CSVEDGADEKLFF.

This clonotype was observed at least ten times. V is TRBV2 and J is TRBJ2-7; TRBD1 matches 9 bases. Germline V gives CDR1 SNHLY, CDR2 FYNNEI. The V gene end was trimmed by 5 bases and the J gene end by 6 bases; junction bases not matched to a gene: 8. This CDR3 comprises 14 residues. CDR3 loop: CASSSGTGFFEQYF. Written as DNA, the CDR3 is TGTGCCAGCAGTTCAGGGACAGGGTTCTTCGAGCAGTACTTC.

This clonotype was seen ten or more times. CDR3 bases: TGTGCCAGCAGCTATCGGACTAGCGGCCTTCTCAGGGTCCAAGAGACCCAGTACTTC. Translating it yields CASSYRTSGLLRVQETQYF. V gene TRBV5-6 combines with J gene TRBJ2-5; 10 nucleotides agree with TRBD2. In germline, CDR1 is SGHDT, CDR2 YYEEEE. The CDR3 has 19 amino acids. The V segment lost 3 bases and the J segment 1 base; nucleotides outside the gene matches: 15.

This clonotype was counted many times. The V and J genes are TRBV15 and TRBJ2-2; 7 bases are shared with TRBD2. Trimming cost V 0 bases and J 6 bases; bases outside gene matches: 10. The CDR3 contains 17 residues. The germline V gene encodes CDR1 LNHNV and CDR2 YYDKDF (reference sequence). The DNA for the CDR3 is TGTGCCACCAGCAGAGATCTCGCCACTAGCGCCCCCGGGGAGCTGTTTTTT. Translation gives CATSRDLATSAPGELFF. Complete variable domain (other parts from reference TRBV15 and TRBJ2-2): DAMVIQNPRYQVTQFGKPVTLSCSQTLNHNVMYWYQQKSSQAPKLLFHYYDKDFNNEADTPDNFQSRRPNTSFCFLDIRSPGLGDTAMYLCATSRDLATSAPGELFFGEGSRLTVL.

The gene calls are TRBV6-5 and TRBJ1-6; D uncertain. Germline-derived CDR1 and CDR2 are MNHEY and SVGAGI. This CDR3 contains 12 residues. Trimming removed 4 bases at V and 9 bases at J, with 7 bases between. For the CDR3, the DNA is TGTGCCAGCAGTTCAGCAGTTTCACCCCTCCACTTT. Its translation: CASSSAVSPLHF.

This clonotype was seen just once. This may stem from a read error, because a much larger clone lies one nucleotide away. The gene calls are TRBV10-3 and TRBJ2-2, with D possibly being TRBD2 (5 bases). Germline V gives CDR1 ENHRY, CDR2 SYGVKD. The CDR3 extends over 15 amino acids. The CDR3 DNA reads TGTGCCATCAGTGAGTCAACGGGGAACTCCGGGGAGCTGTTTTTT. Translated: CAISESTGNSGELFF.

This clonotype was picked up many times. V is TRBV6-1 and J is TRBJ1-1; D is ambiguous. CDR1 is MNHNS and CDR2 is SASEGT in the germline V gene. The CDR3 runs 14 residues. Trimming took 6 bases from V and 4 from J, leaving 15 bases between them. This chain's CDR3 is CASRTVRFGTEAFF. The CDR3 bases are TGTGCCAGCAGAACAGTCAGATTCGGCACTGAAGCTTTCTTT.

There are many counts of this clonotype. The chain uses TRBV5-5 and TRBJ2-7; 10 bases align to TRBD2. Germline V gene data show CDR1 as SGHKS and CDR2 as YYEKEE (reference sequence). The junction had 4 bases not matched to a gene; V was cut back by 2 bases and J by 2 bases. The CDR3 runs 15 residues. The CDR3 coding sequence is TGTGCCAGCAGCTTTAGCGGGAGGAGGACCTACGAGCAGTACTTC. Translating gives CASSFSGRRTYEQYF.

CDR3 sequence: CASSFQSQSYTF. DNA of the CDR3: TGTGCCAGCAGCTTCCAGAGTCAGTCCTACACCTTC. V usage is TRBV5-5 and J usage is TRBJ1-2; D uncertain. The CDR3 runs to 12 residues. The V end was cut by 2 bases, the J end by 10 bases, with 12 bases between. Germline V lookup: CDR1 SGHKS, CDR2 YYEKEE (reference sequence).

DNA of the CDR3: TGTGCCAGCAGCTTAGAGGGAGGATCGGGCTCTGGGGCCAACGTCCTGACTTTC. It codes for CASSLEGGSGSGANVLTF. The chain combines TRBV11-1 with TRBJ2-6; D perhaps matches TRBD2 (6 bases). Germline V CDR1 and CDR2: SGHAT, FQDESV (reference sequence). Trimming pared 1 base from V and 0 bases from J, leaving 13 bases between. The CDR3 is 18 residues long.

Only a few counts were recorded for this clonotype. The rearrangement links TRBV20-1 to TRBJ2-7; either TRBD1 or TRBD2 may supply D (6 bases each). This CDR3 region has 13 residues. Germline V gene data show CDR1 as DFQATT and CDR2 as SNEGSKA (reference sequence). The V gene lost 6 bases and the J gene lost 3 bases, with 15 bases spanning the gap. The CDR3 nucleotides read TGCAGTGCGGAGGGGGACAAAAACTACGAGCAGTACTTC. It specifies CSAEGDKNYEQYF.

The sample holds many counts of this clonotype. The chain is built from TRBV5-1 and TRBJ2-7; TRBD1 aligns across 8 bases. From germline, CDR1 is SGHRS and CDR2 YFSETQ. The CDR3 is made up of 15 amino acids. V shed 4 bases and J 5 bases; nucleotides not matched to a gene: 11. The chain's CDR3 is CASSRSDRGGDEQYF. For the CDR3, the DNA is TGCGCCAGCAGCCGATCAGACAGGGGAGGCGACGAGCAGTACTTC.

In its sample, this clonotype was seen many times. This rearrangement joins TRBV15 to TRBJ1-2, with D possibly matching TRBD1 (5 bases). The CDR3 is 14 amino acids. Trimming stripped 5 bases from V and 5 bases from J, with 15 bases between. Germline loops: CDR1 LNHNV, CDR2 YYDKDF (reference sequence). The CDR3 loop reads CATSLGPEGYGYTF. The CDR3 DNA reads TGTGCCACCAGCTTGGGACCGGAGGGATATGGCTACACCTTC. The complete variable domain, with remaining parts taken from reference TRBV15 and TRBJ1-2, reads DAMVIQNPRYQVTQFGKPVTLSCSQTLNHNVMYWYQQKSSQAPKLLFHYYDKDFNNEADTPDNFQSRRPNTSFCFLDIRSPGLGDTAMYLCATSLGPEGYGYTFGSGTRLTVV.